The rows below give T cell receptor beta chains drawn from one sample of a study of vaccination and CD4 T cells after COVID-19. TCRdb processed the PCR reads anew with MiXCR; each CDR3 protein has one entry. Here the sample spans around 15,000 distinct CDR3 sequences, around 50% being singletons. These receptors have no known antigen. Sequenced material: CD4+ T cells from blood, cultured in vitro, taken before SARS-CoV-2 vaccination. These receptors came from a human donor who had recovered from COVID-19. Both conserved end residues are part of each CDR3. The D gene is left open where the match is weak. Clone size is not always given. Where it is, it says once, few, many or a class for expanded clones.

v_gene,abundance,d_gene,j_gene,CDR3aa,CDR3nt
TRBV10-3,NA,TRBD1,TRBJ1-1,CAINARTGGTEAFF,TGTGCCATCAACGCAAGGACAGGGGGCACTGAAGCTTTCTTT
TRBV7-3,few,NA,TRBJ2-3,CASSRGTDTQYF,TGTGCCAGCAGCCGTGGGACAGATACGCAGTATTTT
TRBV6-1,NA,TRBD2,TRBJ2-5,CASRLAGGIETQYF,TGTGCCAGCAGACTAGCGGGAGGGATAGAGACCCAGTACTTC
TRBV7-9,NA,NA,TRBJ2-3,CASSSGRGISDTQYF,TGTGCCAGCAGTTCAGGACGGGGAATATCAGATACGCAGTATTTT
TRBV6-2/TRBV6-3,NA,NA,TRBJ1-6,CASTQGYNSPLHF,TGTGCCAGCACCCAGGGCTATAATTCACCCCTCCACTTT
TRBV19,NA,NA,TRBJ1-2,CASSTQTERGGYTF,TGTGCCAGTAGTACCCAGACTGAGCGTGGAGGCTACACCTTC
TRBV28,NA,NA,TRBJ1-2,CASSLTDYGYTF,TGTGCCAGCAGTTTGACAGACTATGGCTACACCTTC
TRBV2,NA,NA,TRBJ1-2,CASSKGQLAGYGYTF,TGTGCCAGCAGTAAAGGGCAGCTGGCGGGCTATGGCTACACCTTC
TRBV6-2/TRBV6-3,NA,TRBD2,TRBJ2-7,CASSPRTSSYEQYF,TGTGCCAGCAGTCCCCGGACTAGTTCCTACGAGCAGTACTTC
TRBV5-4,NA,NA,TRBJ1-6,CASSTLIVGSNSPLHF,TGTGCCAGCAGCACACTAATCGTCGGAAGTAATTCACCCCTCCACTTT
TRBV19,few,TRBD1,TRBJ1-5,CASSTSDRVVNQPQHF,TGTGCCAGTAGTACCTCGGACAGGGTAGTGAACCAGCCCCAGCATTTT
TRBV11-3,medium-sized,NA,TRBJ1-3,CASSLSRNTIYF,TGTGCCAGCAGCTTATCGAGAAACACCATATATTTT
TRBV18,NA,NA,TRBJ1-4,CASSPGQDNEKLFF,TGTGCCAGCTCACCAGGGCAGGATAACGAAAAACTGTTTTTT
TRBV7-6,once,NA,TRBJ1-1,CASSQQQNTEAFF,TGTGCCAGCAGCCAACAGCAGAACACTGAAGCTTTCTTT
TRBV20-1,NA,NA,TRBJ1-2,CSATARSGRYGYTF,TGCAGTGCAACGGCTAGGTCAGGGCGCTATGGCTACACCTTC
TRBV6-2/TRBV6-3,few,TRBD1,TRBJ1-1,CASSPGQWGTEAFF,TGTGCCAGCAGCCCGGGACAGTGGGGCACTGAAGCTTTCTTT
TRBV7-2,NA,NA,TRBJ1-3,CASSPQKGRGGNTIYF,TGTGCCAGCAGCCCGCAAAAGGGCAGGGGTGGAAACACCATATATTTT
TRBV7-8,few,NA,TRBJ1-2,CASTPIAGGLGYTF,TGTGCCAGCACCCCAATTGCGGGGGGACTTGGCTACACCTTC
TRBV5-1,once,TRBD1,TRBJ1-2,CASSAGTGGPYGYTF,TGCGCCAGCAGCGCCGGGACAGGGGGTCCGTATGGCTACACCTTC
TRBV20-1,NA,NA,TRBJ2-3,CSGRLPSTDTQYF,TGCAGTGGTCGATTACCCAGCACAGATACGCAGTATTTT
TRBV27,NA,NA,TRBJ1-1,CASSRSIGTMTEAFF,TGTGCCAGCAGCCGCTCAATTGGGACCATGACTGAAGCTTTCTTT
TRBV11-1,NA,TRBD1,TRBJ2-3,CASGTGLSTDTQYF,TGTGCCAGCGGGACAGGCCTTAGCACAGATACGCAGTATTTT
TRBV20-1,NA,NA,TRBJ2-5,CSARNTQWGALETQYF,TGCAGTGCTAGAAATACCCAGTGGGGGGCCTTGGAGACCCAGTACTTC
TRBV6-2/TRBV6-3,few,NA,TRBJ2-7,CASTKGQAYEQYF,TGTGCCAGCACCAAGGGACAAGCCTACGAGCAGTACTTC
TRBV10-3,NA,TRBD1,TRBJ1-3,CATRQGGNTIYF,TGTGCCACCCGACAGGGGGGAAACACCATATATTTT
TRBV6-2/TRBV6-3,NA,NA,TRBJ1-1,CASSYSSGINTEAFF,TGTGCCAGCAGTTACTCAAGCGGGATTAACACTGAAGCTTTCTTT
TRBV7-9,few,NA,TRBJ2-5,CASSRGETQYF,TGTGCCAGCTCCCGGGGAGAGACCCAGTACTTC
TRBV6-1,once,TRBD1,TRBJ2-2,CASSAGQGLSGELFF,TGTGCCAGCAGTGCCGGACAGGGGTTGTCCGGGGAGCTGTTTTTT
TRBV11-2,NA,NA,TRBJ2-1,CASSSVHEQFF,TGTGCCAGCAGCTCTGTCCATGAGCAGTTCTTC
TRBV6-2/TRBV6-3,NA,NA,TRBJ1-6,CASRAGLGRGNNSPLHF,TGTGCCAGCAGAGCCGGCTTAGGTCGGGGAAATAATTCACCCCTCCACTTT
TRBV19,few,NA,TRBJ2-1,CASSIGTSPTNEQFF,TGTGCCAGTAGTATCGGGACATCCCCCACCAATGAGCAGTTCTTC
TRBV10-1,few,TRBD2,TRBJ2-1,CASSGDAGDNEQFF,TGCGCCAGCAGTGGGGATGCGGGGGACAATGAGCAGTTCTTC
TRBV27,NA,TRBD1,TRBJ1-4,CASSPSPGGREKLFF,TGTGCCAGCAGTCCGTCACCAGGGGGCCGGGAAAAACTGTTTTTT
TRBV7-2,NA,TRBD1,TRBJ1-6,CASSPGQGYSPLHF,TGTGCCAGCAGCCCCGGACAGGGGTATTCACCCCTCCACTTT
TRBV28,NA,NA,TRBJ2-5,CASRTGAQLAGETQYF,TGTGCCAGTAGAACGGGAGCCCAACTCGCCGGAGAGACCCAGTACTTC
TRBV5-4,NA,TRBD2,TRBJ2-5,CASSSRGLAGGRRETQYF,TGTGCCAGCAGCTCTAGAGGGCTAGCGGGGGGCCGGCGGGAGACCCAGTACTTC
TRBV7-9,NA,NA,TRBJ1-1,CASSLAPGVTEAFF,TGTGCCAGCAGCTTAGCGCCAGGGGTAACTGAAGCTTTCTTT
TRBV19,once,NA,TRBJ2-4,CASRPEGLPEGNIQYF,TGTGCCAGTAGACCCGAAGGCCTACCGGAGGGAAACATTCAGTACTTC
TRBV7-2,few,NA,TRBJ2-7,CASSSRPGERYEQYF,TGTGCCAGCAGCTCAAGGCCGGGAGAGCGATACGAGCAGTACTTC
TRBV21-1,NA,NA,TRBJ1-5,CASTKVPIQEENGNQPQHF,TGTGCCAGCACCAAGGTACCAATACAGGAAGAAAATGGAAATCAGCCCCAGCATTTT
TRBV7-2,NA,NA,TRBJ2-5,CASSWDRVGETQYF,TGTGCCAGCAGCTGGGACCGTGTTGGGGAGACCCAGTACTTC
TRBV11-2,few,TRBD1,TRBJ2-7,CASSGGAGGFYEQYF,TGTGCCAGCAGCGGTGGGGCAGGGGGCTTCTACGAGCAGTACTTC